This T cell receptor (beta chain) was captured by sequencing in a study of blood T cell repertoires in COVID-19. Study details: Sites across the United States, Italy and Spain contributed samples from acute and convalescent COVID-19. Sources were T cells, B-cell-depleted T cells, or PBMCs; the material itself was cDNA or gDNA.

This clone is a singleton in its sample. Methods used by the authors: Nucleated cell number was recorded as an estimate derived from reference gene primer amplification. Clones were read by immunoSEQ multiplex PCR, and TCRdb kept only the in-frame ones, dropping some. V, J and clone size are taken as reported in that table, and D and trimming were inferred from the DNA itself. This sample has 200,000 or so clones; approximately 82% occur once, and the top ten carry about 6.9%. CDR3 length equals 15 residues. The germline V gene encodes CDR1 GTSNPN and CDR2 SVGIG (reference sequence). Trimming took 4 bases from V and 7 from J, leaving 17 bases between them.

This TCR was recovered from a human donor with acute or convalescent COVID-19. The donor label of this sample is uncertain. Source material: peripheral blood. The gene calls are TRBV30 and TRBJ2-6; D might be TRBD1 (6 bases). CDR3 sequence (DNA): TGTGCCTGGACCTCGACAGGAACCGGCGCCAACGTCCTGACTTTC. Amino acids: CAWTSTGTGANVLTF.